The entry below gives a single T cell receptor beta chain sequence along with its context. This clonotype was picked up many times. Its antigen remains undetermined. One base away there is no much larger clone; base qualities are not given. The entry originates in a study of early T cells in non-severe SARS-CoV-2 infection (dated by TCRdb to 2020 to 2023). A note on the overall study: TCR sequencing used bulk RNA from unsorted whole blood, so alpha and beta chains could not be paired. Here is what the overall study found, with its caveats: VDJdb matching was skewed toward anti-spike CD8 responses, so virus-specific expansions were likely underestimated and private and CD4 specificities were missed.

The study was a case-control design nested within a healthcare worker cohort in London, UK, with weekly nasopharyngeal swab PCR tests and blood sampling. Healthcare workers were enrolled in the week of the UK lockdown, from 23 to 31 March 2020, and were followed every week for up to roughly 15 weeks. The junction shows trimming of 4 bases on V and 7 bases on J, and the gene matches do not reach 12 bases of it. CDR1 SGHRS and CDR2 YFSETQ were looked up in the germline V gene. The CDR3 starts with the cysteine, ends with the phenylalanine, and has 15 residues. The sequence is cut down to CDR3 DNA, 45 bases in frame from base 1. The protocol used for the library was 5' RACE. Sequencing was carried out with a NextSeq 500. To correct for sequencing error and PCR bias, the TCR library protocol tagged individual cDNA molecules with unique molecular identifiers. TCR alpha and beta chains were both sequenced, and the abundances of alpha and beta sequences in each sample were closely correlated with each other. The published analysis was carried out like this. V gene, J gene and CDR3 annotation of TCR sequences was performed with Decombinator V4. TCRs were defined as expanded if a significant change between any two time points was detected under a Poisson model with p below 0.0001. TCR abundances were normalised to the total number of TCRs sequenced per sample and were expressed as counts per million. TRAV1-2 paired with TRAJ12, TRAJ20 or TRAJ33 defined MAIT TCRs, while TRAV10 paired with TRAJ18 defined iNKT TCRs. VDJdb, accessed 1 November 2021, was searched for CMV, EBV and SARS-CoV-2 annotated TCRs, excluding TCRs annotated for multiple antigens. The public sequencing data were trimmed at Q25 with fastp and processed into clonotypes with MiXCR by TCRdb, which kept only in-frame beta chains. CDR3 protein duplicates are merged, each entry listing the most common genes and DNA. The V and J calls, along with clone size, are taken from TCRdb and not from the paper's own processing. This sample lists just over 95,000 distinct CDR3 sequences; 11% were detected once. The biggest ten clones account for around 4.6% of the sample.

Sequencing was performed on whole blood, taken at baseline. Recombination connected TRBV5-1 to TRBJ1-2; 8 bases in the junction line up with TRBD1. The TCR was taken from an adult who was a healthcare worker with PCR-confirmed SARS-CoV-2 infection or an uninfected control (not recorded which). The nucleotides read TGCGCCAGCAGCGCTAATACCGGGACAGGTTCTGGCTACACCTTC. The translation is CASSANTGTGSGYTF.